This T cell receptor beta chain was observed in a study of blood T cell repertoires in COVID-19. On the study more broadly: Researchers got acute and convalescent COVID-19 samples from the United States, Italy and Spain.

The CDR3 totals 16 residues. J was trimmed by 4 bases and V by 3 bases; bases with no gene match: 6. The germline gives CDR1 SGDLS, CDR2 YYNGEE. The method was immunoSEQ multiplex PCR; TCRdb's version includes in-frame clones alone and lacks a portion of them. Here the sample spans 85,000 to 100,000 clones, approximately 86% being singletons. The chain carries TRBV9 and TRBJ2-2, with 10 bases that match TRBD1. This TCR came from a man in his 60s with acute or convalescent COVID-19. Sequencing was carried out using peripheral blood. The CDR3 loop is CASSGRQGAITGELFF. The CDR3 nucleotides read TGTGCCAGCAGCGGTCGACAGGGGGCAATCACCGGGGAGCTGTTTTTT.